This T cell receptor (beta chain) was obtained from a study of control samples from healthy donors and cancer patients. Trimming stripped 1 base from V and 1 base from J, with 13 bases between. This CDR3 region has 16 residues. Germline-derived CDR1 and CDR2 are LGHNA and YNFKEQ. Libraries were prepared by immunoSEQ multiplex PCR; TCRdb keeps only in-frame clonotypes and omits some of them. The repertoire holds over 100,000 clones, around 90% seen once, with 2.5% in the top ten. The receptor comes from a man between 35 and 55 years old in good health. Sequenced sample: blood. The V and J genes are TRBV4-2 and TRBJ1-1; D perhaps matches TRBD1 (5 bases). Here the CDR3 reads CASSQAWTKGNTEAFF. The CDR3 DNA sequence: TGTGCCAGCAGCCAAGCTTGGACAAAGGGGAACACTGAAGCTTTCTTT.